The rows below give T cell receptor beta chains drawn from one sample of a study of T cell changes during pregnancy in multiple sclerosis. The protocol was immunoSEQ multiplex PCR, while the TCRdb copy is restricted to in-frame clones and leaves out a portion. The top ten clones hold about 5.8% of a sample with 20,000 or so clones, 86% of them seen once. The sample in question was CD8+ T cells from peripheral blood mononuclear cells, obtained in the third trimester of pregnancy. These receptors were obtained from a female donor in good health, enrolled as a control in a pregnancy study. CDR3s include the opening cysteine and the closing phenylalanine or tryptophan. Each record gives: D gene, V gene, clone size, J gene, CDR3 protein, CDR3 DNA. D genes are given only for firm matches. Size values are once, few and many counts, or a class for expanded clones, and some rows have none.

D gene: TRBD1
V gene: TRBV27
clone size: once
J gene: TRBJ1-1
CDR3 protein: CASGQGERMNTEAFF
CDR3 DNA: TGTGCCAGCGGGCAGGGGGAACGGATGAACACTGAAGCTTTCTTT

D gene: .
V gene: TRBV18
clone size: .
J gene: TRBJ1-2
CDR3 protein: CASSPPTESYGYTF
CDR3 DNA: TGTGCCAGCTCACCCCCTACCGAGTCCTATGGCTACACCTTC

D gene: TRBD1
V gene: TRBV9
clone size: .
J gene: TRBJ2-5
CDR3 protein: CASSVGGDRGTTYF
CDR3 DNA: TGTGCCAGCAGCGTAGGAGGGGACAGAGGAACGACTTACTTC

D gene: TRBD1
V gene: TRBV9
clone size: .
J gene: TRBJ2-7
CDR3 protein: CASSPRDSRSYEQYF
CDR3 DNA: TGTGCCAGCAGCCCTCGGGACAGTCGATCTTACGAGCAGTACTTC

D gene: .
V gene: TRBV11-3
clone size: .
J gene: TRBJ1-1
CDR3 protein: CASSFTANTEAFF
CDR3 DNA: TGTGCCAGCAGCTTTACAGCTAACACTGAAGCTTTCTTT

D gene: .
V gene: TRBV30
clone size: few
J gene: TRBJ2-7
CDR3 protein: CAWSVNNLDEQYF
CDR3 DNA: TGTGCCTGGAGTGTCAACAATTTGGACGAGCAGTACTTC

D gene: TRBD2
V gene: TRBV4-3
clone size: few
J gene: TRBJ2-5
CDR3 protein: CASSQEWRGAQETQYF
CDR3 DNA: TGCGCCAGCAGCCAAGAATGGCGGGGGGCACAAGAGACCCAGTACTTC

D gene: .
V gene: TRBV5-4
clone size: few
J gene: TRBJ1-1
CDR3 protein: CASRLGGPNTEAFF
CDR3 DNA: TGTGCCAGCAGGTTGGGGGGCCCAAACACTGAAGCTTTCTTT

D gene: .
V gene: TRBV2
clone size: .
J gene: TRBJ2-7
CDR3 protein: CASSETGGSYEQYF
CDR3 DNA: TGTGCCAGCAGTGAGACAGGTGGTTCCTACGAGCAGTACTTC

D gene: .
V gene: TRBV13
clone size: .
J gene: TRBJ1-2
CDR3 protein: CASSLRLEASGYTF
CDR3 DNA: TGTGCCAGCAGCTTACGGCTTGAGGCAAGTGGCTACACCTTC

D gene: TRBD2
V gene: TRBV4-2
clone size: .
J gene: TRBJ2-3
CDR3 protein: CASSEGGGLFTDTQYF
CDR3 DNA: TGTGCCAGCAGCGAAGGCGGGGGTCTTTTCACAGATACGCAGTATTTT

D gene: .
V gene: TRBV9
clone size: .
J gene: TRBJ2-1
CDR3 protein: CASTAFDRPLNYNEQFF
CDR3 DNA: TGTGCCAGCACCGCCTTTGACAGACCATTGAACTACAATGAGCAGTTCTTC

D gene: .
V gene: TRBV4-3
clone size: .
J gene: TRBJ1-1
CDR3 protein: CASSPGGAGNTEAFF
CDR3 DNA: TGCGCCAGCAGCCCGGGGGGGGCGGGAAACACTGAAGCTTTCTTT

D gene: .
V gene: TRBV7-9
clone size: .
J gene: TRBJ1-1
CDR3 protein: CASILGGDYTEAFF
CDR3 DNA: TGTGCCAGCATCCTTGGGGGCGACTACACTGAAGCTTTCTTT

D gene: .
V gene: TRBV11-2
clone size: .
J gene: TRBJ2-7
CDR3 protein: CASSLAASEIYEQYF
CDR3 DNA: TGTGCCAGCAGCTTAGCGGCTAGCGAAATCTACGAGCAGTACTTC

D gene: .
V gene: TRBV5-1
clone size: once
J gene: TRBJ1-3
CDR3 protein: CASSPEGVGNTIYF
CDR3 DNA: TGCGCCAGCAGCCCCGAGGGAGTAGGAAACACCATATATTTT

D gene: .
V gene: TRBV2
clone size: .
J gene: TRBJ1-2
CDR3 protein: CASSGGSYGYTF
CDR3 DNA: TGTGCCAGCAGTGGAGGGAGTTATGGCTACACCTTC

D gene: .
V gene: TRBV4-1
clone size: few
J gene: TRBJ1-1
CDR3 protein: CASSPPRGLAEAFF
CDR3 DNA: TGCGCCAGCAGCCCACCGCGGGGGCTAGCTGAAGCTTTCTTT

D gene: .
V gene: TRBV28
clone size: .
J gene: TRBJ2-5
CDR3 protein: CASSPTRKETQYF
CDR3 DNA: TGTGCCAGCAGCCCCACTAGAAAAGAGACCCAGTACTTC

D gene: TRBD2
V gene: TRBV4-3
clone size: .
J gene: TRBJ2-2
CDR3 protein: CASSHAAGTGELFF
CDR3 DNA: TGCGCCAGCAGCCATGCAGCGGGGACCGGGGAGCTGTTTTTT

D gene: .
V gene: TRBV6-5
clone size: .
J gene: TRBJ1-2
CDR3 protein: CASSENRVGYTF
CDR3 DNA: TGTGCCAGCAGTGAGAACAGGGTAGGCTACACCTTC

D gene: .
V gene: TRBV5-1
clone size: .
J gene: TRBJ2-3
CDR3 protein: CASSSDSPSTDTQYF
CDR3 DNA: TGCGCCAGCAGCTCGGACAGCCCATCCACAGATACGCAGTATTTT

D gene: TRBD1
V gene: TRBV27
clone size: .
J gene: TRBJ2-2
CDR3 protein: CATKPGQGFRGGTGELFF
CDR3 DNA: TGTGCCACCAAACCGGGACAGGGTTTTCGCGGGGGAACCGGGGAGCTGTTTTTT

D gene: .
V gene: TRBV6-5
clone size: .
J gene: TRBJ2-2
CDR3 protein: CASSSANTGELFF
CDR3 DNA: TGTGCCAGCAGTTCCGCGAACACCGGGGAGCTGTTTTTT

D gene: TRBD1
V gene: TRBV10-1
clone size: .
J gene: TRBJ1-1
CDR3 protein: CAINRRDRNVTEAFF
CDR3 DNA: TGCGCCATCAACCGCCGGGACAGGAACGTTACTGAAGCTTTCTTT

D gene: TRBD1
V gene: TRBV25-1
clone size: .
J gene: TRBJ2-7
CDR3 protein: CASRRQGEYEQYF
CDR3 DNA: TGTGCCAGTCGTAGACAGGGGGAATACGAGCAGTACTTC

D gene: TRBD1
V gene: TRBV29-1
clone size: .
J gene: TRBJ2-7
CDR3 protein: CSGGTGWNEQYF
CDR3 DNA: TGCAGCGGGGGGACAGGGTGGAACGAGCAGTACTTC

D gene: TRBD1
V gene: TRBV13
clone size: .
J gene: TRBJ1-5
CDR3 protein: CASSQRQGSGNQPQHF
CDR3 DNA: TGTGCCAGCAGCCAGAGACAGGGGTCGGGCAATCAGCCCCAGCATTTT

D gene: .
V gene: TRBV28
clone size: .
J gene: TRBJ1-1
CDR3 protein: CASSLNFEAFF
CDR3 DNA: TGTGCCAGCAGTTTGAACTTCGAAGCTTTCTTT

D gene: TRBD2
V gene: TRBV19
clone size: .
J gene: TRBJ2-1
CDR3 protein: CASSITREERGGNEQFF
CDR3 DNA: TGTGCCAGTAGTATAACGAGGGAGGAGCGGGGGGGCAATGAGCAGTTCTTC

D gene: TRBD2
V gene: TRBV5-1
clone size: .
J gene: TRBJ2-5
CDR3 protein: CASSKGLMQETQYF
CDR3 DNA: TGCGCCAGCAGTAAGGGACTAATGCAAGAGACCCAGTACTTC

D gene: TRBD1
V gene: TRBV6-6
clone size: .
J gene: TRBJ2-2
CDR3 protein: CASSGQGENTGELFF
CDR3 DNA: TGTGCCAGCAGTGGACAGGGAGAGAACACCGGGGAGCTGTTTTTT

D gene: .
V gene: TRBV6-6
clone size: .
J gene: TRBJ2-7
CDR3 protein: CASTSGGSYEQYF
CDR3 DNA: TGTGCCAGCACCTCGGGGGGCAGCTACGAGCAGTACTTC

D gene: .
V gene: TRBV9
clone size: .
J gene: TRBJ2-7
CDR3 protein: CASSARDIAKGEQYF
CDR3 DNA: TGTGCCAGCAGCGCAAGGGACATAGCAAAGGGGGAGCAGTACTTC

D gene: .
V gene: TRBV5-1
clone size: .
J gene: TRBJ1-1
CDR3 protein: CASSLIEEYTEAFF
CDR3 DNA: TGCGCCAGCAGCTTAATAGAGGAGTACACTGAAGCTTTCTTT

D gene: TRBD2
V gene: TRBV2
clone size: .
J gene: TRBJ2-2
CDR3 protein: CASRLAGETGELFF
CDR3 DNA: TGTGCCAGCAGGCTAGCGGGCGAGACCGGGGAGCTGTTTTTT

D gene: .
V gene: TRBV19
clone size: once
J gene: TRBJ1-5
CDR3 protein: CASSTFTGNSQPQHF
CDR3 DNA: TGTGCCAGTAGTACCTTCACAGGAAACAGCCAGCCCCAGCATTTT

D gene: .
V gene: TRBV5-4
clone size: .
J gene: TRBJ1-2
CDR3 protein: CASRSSGARNYGYTF
CDR3 DNA: TGTGCCAGCAGGTCCTCAGGGGCGCGCAACTATGGCTACACCTTC

D gene: TRBD2
V gene: TRBV28
clone size: .
J gene: TRBJ2-1
CDR3 protein: CASSFGGGSHEQFF
CDR3 DNA: TGTGCCAGCAGTTTCGGCGGGGGATCCCATGAGCAGTTCTTC

D gene: TRBD2
V gene: TRBV28
clone size: few
J gene: TRBJ2-3
CDR3 protein: CASSPGAGGVNTQYF
CDR3 DNA: TGTGCCAGCAGCCCAGGGGCGGGGGGTGTGAATACGCAGTATTTT